This is a list of T cell receptor beta chains from one sample in a study of PD-1 blockade in classical Hodgkin lymphoma. This table comes from immunoSEQ multiplex PCR, and its TCRdb copy is limited to in-frame clones, with some not included. The repertoire has roughly 7,100 clones, just under 80% of them found once; the top ten carry roughly 3.7%. The source was CD4+ T cells from blood, collected at baseline. The receptors originated from a human donor with classical Hodgkin lymphoma. CDR3s include the opening cysteine and the closing phenylalanine or tryptophan. D genes are given only for firm matches. Size is stated for part of the rows, as once, few or many counts, or as a class when the clone is expanded.

size	V	D	J	CDR3	DNA
.	TRBV18	.	TRBJ2-2	CASSPVRVGYTGELFF	TGTGCCAGCTCACCTGTACGTGTAGGCTACACCGGGGAGCTGTTTTTT
.	TRBV6-1	.	TRBJ1-5	CASSGHLSNQPQHF	TGTGCCAGCAGTGGACACCTTAGCAATCAGCCCCAGCATTTT
.	TRBV12-5	TRBD1	TRBJ2-5	CASGSGTGKEETQYF	TGTGCTAGTGGCTCCGGGACAGGGAAGGAGGAGACCCAGTACTTC
.	TRBV10-2	.	TRBJ2-1	CASSDWGGPNNEQFF	TGCGCCAGCAGTGATTGGGGGGGCCCGAACAATGAGCAGTTCTTC
.	TRBV6-5	TRBD1	TRBJ1-3	CASSADRGGGNTIYF	TGTGCCAGCAGTGCGGACAGGGGAGGTGGAAACACCATATATTTT
.	TRBV15	.	TRBJ2-5	CATLDLRTGETQYF	TGTGCCACCCTTGACTTAAGAACAGGGGAGACCCAGTACTTC
.	TRBV4-1	.	TRBJ2-5	CASSQESWGQVQTQYF	TGCGCCAGCAGCCAAGAATCTTGGGGGCAAGTGCAGACCCAGTACTTC
.	TRBV6-4	.	TRBJ2-3	CASSVGGGSSGTDTQYF	TGTGCCAGCAGTGTTGGCGGGGGCTCCTCAGGCACAGATACGCAGTATTTT
.	TRBV27	.	TRBJ1-2	CASSKGQNYNYGYTF	TGTGCCAGCAGTAAAGGACAGAACTACAACTATGGCTACACCTTC
.	TRBV6-5	.	TRBJ1-6	CASSYMNSPLHF	TGTGCCAGCAGTTACATGAATTCACCCCTCCACTTT
.	TRBV28	.	TRBJ2-3	CASSQILLLADTQYF	TGTGCCAGCAGTCAAATTCTTCTTTTAGCAGATACGCAGTATTTT
.	TRBV5-1	.	TRBJ1-4	CASSPAGIATNEKLFF	TGCGCCAGCAGCCCGGCCGGGATTGCAACTAATGAAAAACTGTTTTTT
.	TRBV6-1	TRBD2	TRBJ2-4	CASSEFEREILF	TGTGCCAGCAGTGAATTCGAGCGGGAGATCCTTTTC
.	TRBV2	.	TRBJ1-5	CASSGSLEPQHF	TGTGCCAGCAGTGGCAGTTTGGAGCCCCAGCATTTT
.	TRBV30	.	TRBJ2-5	CAWSVYIETQYF	TGTGCCTGGAGTGTATACATCGAGACCCAGTACTTC
.	TRBV21-1	.	TRBJ2-1	CASSKLATGTLFTSYNEQFF	TGTGCCAGCAGCAAACTGGCCACAGGGACCCTTTTCACCTCCTACAATGAGCAGTTCTTC
.	TRBV6-1	TRBD1	TRBJ2-2	CASRLGTGVTGELFF	TGTGCCAGCAGACTCGGGACAGGGGTCACCGGGGAGCTGTTTTTT
few	TRBV5-4	.	TRBJ2-5	CASSSVPLETQYF	TGTGCCAGCAGCTCCGTCCCCTTGGAGACCCAGTACTTC
.	TRBV5-6	.	TRBJ2-7	CASSSRDGSYEQYF	TGTGCCAGCAGCTCCCGGGACGGCTCCTACGAGCAGTACTTC
.	TRBV5-1	.	TRBJ2-1	CASSFIIGQYNEQFF	TGCGCCAGCAGCTTTATTATAGGGCAGTACAATGAGCAGTTCTTC
.	TRBV4-1	.	TRBJ1-6	CASSPTVAEGRGSPLHF	TGCGCCAGCAGCCCCACCGTTGCGGAGGGAAGAGGATCACCCCTCCACTTT
.	TRBV7-2	TRBD2	TRBJ2-1	CASSLSGTSIKQFF	TGTGCCAGCAGCCTCTCCGGGACTAGCATAAAGCAGTTCTTC
.	TRBV6-1	.	TRBJ2-2	CASSDLGSAFNTGELFF	TGTGCCAGCAGTGACCTAGGGAGCGCCTTTAACACCGGGGAGCTGTTTTTT
.	TRBV28	.	TRBJ2-3	CASSPFWRGTDTQYF	TGTGCCAGCAGCCCCTTTTGGAGGGGAACAGATACGCAGTATTTT
.	TRBV9	.	TRBJ2-1	CASSGLGASYNEQFF	TGTGCCAGCAGCGGCCTGGGAGCAAGCTACAATGAGCAGTTCTTC
.	TRBV5-6	.	TRBJ2-6	CASSLPRTGANVLTF	TGTGCCAGCAGCTTGCCCAGAACTGGGGCCAACGTCCTGACTTTC
.	TRBV11-2	.	TRBJ2-1	CASSGRGASYNEQFF	TGTGCCAGCAGCGGTCGAGGGGCCTCCTACAATGAGCAGTTCTTC
once	TRBV7-9	.	TRBJ2-1	CASSLEIEDHWIF	TGTGCCAGCAGCTTAGAGATCGAAGACCACTGGATCTTC
once	TRBV4-1	.	TRBJ2-1	CASSQDATPAYNEQFF	TGCGCCAGCAGCCAAGATGCCACCCCCGCCTACAATGAGCAGTTCTTC
.	TRBV5-6	.	TRBJ1-2	CASSLDYGYTF	TGTGCCAGCAGCTTGGACTATGGCTACACCTTC
.	TRBV10-2	TRBD2	TRBJ2-7	CASSEPSGPYEQYF	TGCGCCAGCAGTGAGCCTAGCGGCCCCTACGAGCAGTACTTC
.	TRBV5-1	.	TRBJ1-4	CASSSIGQNEKLFF	TGCGCCAGCAGCTCTATAGGACAGAATGAAAAACTGTTTTTT
once	TRBV4-2	.	TRBJ1-2	CASSQDTGGYTF	TGTGCCAGCAGCCAAGATACCGGGGGCTACACCTTC
few	TRBV7-9	TRBD1	TRBJ1-2	CASSVGTGGANYGYTF	TGTGCCAGCAGCGTAGGGACAGGGGGCGCTAACTATGGCTACACCTTC
.	TRBV10-3	.	TRBJ2-4	CAISTQQGLAKNIQYF	TGTGCCATCAGTACACAACAGGGACTAGCCAAAAACATTCAGTACTTC
.	TRBV6-6	TRBD2	TRBJ2-5	CASSYFTGTKKETQYF	TGTGCCAGCAGTTACTTCACCGGGACTAAAAAAGAGACCCAGTACTTC
few	TRBV5-4	.	TRBJ1-5	CASSDTGSNQPQHF	TGTGCCAGCAGCGATACAGGGAGCAATCAGCCCCAGCATTTT
.	TRBV27	.	TRBJ2-5	CASSPRPRAGETQYF	TGTGCCAGCAGTCCCCGCCCCCGGGCAGGGGAGACCCAGTACTTC
.	TRBV4-2	.	TRBJ1-3	CASSWEGVTIYF	TGTGCCAGCAGCTGGGAGGGAGTCACCATATATTTT
.	TRBV5-6	.	TRBJ1-6	CASSFQENSPLHF	TGTGCCAGCAGCTTTCAGGAGAATTCACCCCTCCACTTT
.	TRBV10-1	.	TRBJ1-2	CASSETGRPYGYTF	TGCGCCAGCAGTGAGACAGGCCGTCCCTATGGCTACACCTTC
once	TRBV28	TRBD2	TRBJ2-5	CASSQLGVGLAEETQYF	TGTGCCAGCAGTCAGCTGGGGGTAGGGCTAGCGGAAGAGACCCAGTACTTC
.	TRBV9	TRBD1	TRBJ1-1	CASSVAPGQGAWNTEAFF	TGTGCCAGCAGCGTAGCTCCCGGACAGGGGGCGTGGAACACTGAAGCTTTCTTT
.	TRBV5-4	TRBD1	TRBJ1-2	CASSRTGDGYTF	TGTGCCAGCAGCCGGACAGGGGATGGCTACACCTTC
.	TRBV11-2	.	TRBJ1-3	CASSLEGRSSGNTIYF	TGTGCCAGCAGCTTAGAGGGCAGAAGCTCTGGAAACACCATATATTTT
.	TRBV6-5	.	TRBJ2-3	CASTPSGQPTDTQYF	TGTGCCAGCACCCCGTCAGGACAGCCCACGGATACGCAGTATTTT
.	TRBV6-5	TRBD2	TRBJ2-3	CASSKSGGITDTQYF	TGTGCCAGCAGCAAAAGCGGGGGAATCACAGATACGCAGTATTTT
few	TRBV29-1	TRBD1	TRBJ1-1	CSVGTGFF	TGCAGCGTGGGGACAGGTTTCTTT
.	TRBV7-2	TRBD1	TRBJ2-2	CASSLRTGGTGELFF	TGTGCCAGCAGCTTAAGGACAGGCGGTACCGGGGAGCTGTTTTTT
.	TRBV29-1	.	TRBJ1-1	CSAGQGGAFF	TGCAGCGCCGGACAAGGAGGGGCTTTCTTT
few	TRBV7-2	.	TRBJ2-1	CASLDERTPYNEQFF	TGTGCCAGCCTCGACGAGCGGACACCTTACAATGAGCAGTTCTTC